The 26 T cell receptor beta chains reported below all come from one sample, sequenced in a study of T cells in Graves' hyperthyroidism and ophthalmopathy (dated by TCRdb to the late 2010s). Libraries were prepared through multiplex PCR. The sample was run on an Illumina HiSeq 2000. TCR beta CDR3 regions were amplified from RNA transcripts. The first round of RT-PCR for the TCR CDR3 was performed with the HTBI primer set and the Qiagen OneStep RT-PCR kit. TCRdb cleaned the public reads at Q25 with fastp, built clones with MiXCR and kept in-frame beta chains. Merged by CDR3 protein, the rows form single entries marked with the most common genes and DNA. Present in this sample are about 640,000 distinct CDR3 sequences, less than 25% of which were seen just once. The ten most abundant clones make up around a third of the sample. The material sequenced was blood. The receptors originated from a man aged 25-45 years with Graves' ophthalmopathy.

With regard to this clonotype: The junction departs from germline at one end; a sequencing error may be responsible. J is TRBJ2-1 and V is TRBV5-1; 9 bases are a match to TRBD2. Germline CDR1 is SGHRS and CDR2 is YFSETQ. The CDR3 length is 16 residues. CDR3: CASSVASSGAYNEQFF. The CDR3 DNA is TGTGCCAGCAGCGTAGCCTCTAGCGGGGCCTACAATGAGCAGTTCTTC.

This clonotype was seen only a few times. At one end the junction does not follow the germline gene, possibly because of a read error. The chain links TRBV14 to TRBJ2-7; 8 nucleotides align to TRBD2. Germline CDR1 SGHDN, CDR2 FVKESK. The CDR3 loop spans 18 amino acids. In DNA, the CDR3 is TGTGCCAGCAGCCAGGGTGGGACTAGTTCACACGGGTCCTCCGAGCAGTACTTC. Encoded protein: CASSQGGTSSHGSSEQYF.

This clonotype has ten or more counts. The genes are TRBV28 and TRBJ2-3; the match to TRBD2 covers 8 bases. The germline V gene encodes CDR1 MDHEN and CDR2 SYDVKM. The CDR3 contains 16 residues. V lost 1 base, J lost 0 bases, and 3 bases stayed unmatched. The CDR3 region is CASSLLSSGSTDTQYF. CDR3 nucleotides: TGTGCCAGCAGTTTATTGTCTAGCGGGAGCACAGATACGCAGTATTTT.

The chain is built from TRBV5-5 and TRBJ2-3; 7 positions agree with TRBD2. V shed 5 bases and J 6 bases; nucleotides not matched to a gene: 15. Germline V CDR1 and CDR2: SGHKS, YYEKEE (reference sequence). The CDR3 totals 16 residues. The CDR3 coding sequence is TGTGCCAGCAGGGCGGAGACTAGCTCACTCCCGGATACGCAGTATTTT. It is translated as CASRAETSSLPDTQYF.

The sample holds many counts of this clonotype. The CDR3 region has the DNA TGTGCCAGCTCACCGGTGGGCTACGAGCAGTACTTC. Translation gives CASSPVGYEQYF. This chain joins TRBV18 and TRBJ2-7; no definite D call. V gave up 3 bases and J gave up 3 bases, with 6 bases separating them. The germline CDR1 and CDR2 sequences are KGHSH and LQKENI. The CDR3 has 12 amino acids. Full variable domain (remainder filled in from reference TRBV18 and TRBJ2-7): NAGVMQNPRHLVRRRGQEARLRCSPMKGHSHVYWYRQLPEEGLKFMVYLQKENIIDESGMPKERFSAEFPKEGPSILRIQQVVRGDSAAYFCASSPVGYEQYFGPGTRLTVT.

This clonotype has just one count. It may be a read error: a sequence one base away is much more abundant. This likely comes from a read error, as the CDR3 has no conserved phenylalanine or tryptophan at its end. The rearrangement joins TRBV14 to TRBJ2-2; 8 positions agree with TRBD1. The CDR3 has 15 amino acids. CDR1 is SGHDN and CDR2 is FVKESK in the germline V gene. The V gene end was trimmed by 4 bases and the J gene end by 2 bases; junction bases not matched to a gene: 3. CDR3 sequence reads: CASSRGQGNTGELFS. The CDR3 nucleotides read TGTGCCAGCAGCCGTGGACAGGGAAACACCGGGGAGCTGTTTTCT.

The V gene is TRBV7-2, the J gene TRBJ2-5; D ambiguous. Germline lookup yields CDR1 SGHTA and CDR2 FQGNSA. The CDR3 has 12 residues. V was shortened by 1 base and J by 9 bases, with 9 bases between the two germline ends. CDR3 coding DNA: TGTGCCAGCAGCTTAGTCGGAGTGGCCCAGTACTTC. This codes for CASSLVGVAQYF.

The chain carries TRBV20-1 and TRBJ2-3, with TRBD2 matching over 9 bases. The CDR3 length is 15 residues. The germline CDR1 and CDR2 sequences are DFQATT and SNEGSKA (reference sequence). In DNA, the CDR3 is TGCAGCTTCGGACTAGCGAATACCCCCACAGATACGCAGTATTTT. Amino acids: CSFGLANTPTDTQYF.

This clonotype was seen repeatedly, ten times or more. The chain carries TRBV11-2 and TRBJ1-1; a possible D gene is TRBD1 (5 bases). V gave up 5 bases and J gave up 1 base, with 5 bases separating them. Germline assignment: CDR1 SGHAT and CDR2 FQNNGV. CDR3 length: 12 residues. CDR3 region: CASSGANTEAFF. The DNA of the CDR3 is TGTGCCAGCAGCGGGGCGAACACTGAAGCTTTCTTT.

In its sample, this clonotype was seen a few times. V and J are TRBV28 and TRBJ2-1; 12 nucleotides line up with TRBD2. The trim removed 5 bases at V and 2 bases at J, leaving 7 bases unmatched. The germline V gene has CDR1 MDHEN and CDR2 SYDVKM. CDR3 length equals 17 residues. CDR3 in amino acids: CASSRLAGGPAYNEQFF. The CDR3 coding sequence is TGTGCCAGCAGTCGCCTAGCGGGAGGGCCCGCCTACAATGAGCAGTTCTTC. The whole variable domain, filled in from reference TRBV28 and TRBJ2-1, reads DVKVTQSSRYLVKRTGEKVFLECVQDMDHENMFWYRQDPGLGLRLIYFSYDVKMKEKGDIPEGYSVSREKKERFSLILESASTNQTSMYLCASSRLAGGPAYNEQFFGPGTRLTVL.

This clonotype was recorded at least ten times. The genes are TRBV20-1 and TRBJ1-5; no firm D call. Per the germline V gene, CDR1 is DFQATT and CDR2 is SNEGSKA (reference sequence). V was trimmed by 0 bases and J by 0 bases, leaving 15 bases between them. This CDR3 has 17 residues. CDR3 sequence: CSARDLGAGYSNQPQHF. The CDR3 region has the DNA TGCAGTGCTAGAGACCTAGGCGCGGGTTATAGCAATCAGCCCCAGCATTTT.

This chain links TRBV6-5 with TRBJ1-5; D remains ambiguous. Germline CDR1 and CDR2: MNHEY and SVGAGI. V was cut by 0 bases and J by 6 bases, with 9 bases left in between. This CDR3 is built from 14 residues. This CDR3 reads CASSYSEGTQPQHF. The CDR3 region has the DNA TGTGCCAGCAGTTACTCTGAGGGAACTCAGCCCCAGCATTTT.

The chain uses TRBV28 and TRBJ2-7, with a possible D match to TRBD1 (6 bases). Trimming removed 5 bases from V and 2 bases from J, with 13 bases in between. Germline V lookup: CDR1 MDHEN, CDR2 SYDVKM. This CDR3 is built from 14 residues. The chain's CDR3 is CASSTGRKTYEQYF. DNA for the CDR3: TGTGCCAGCAGTACAGGGAGAAAAACCTACGAGCAGTACTTC. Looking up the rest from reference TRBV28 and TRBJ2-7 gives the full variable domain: DVKVTQSSRYLVKRTGEKVFLECVQDMDHENMFWYRQDPGLGLRLIYFSYDVKMKEKGDIPEGYSVSREKKERFSLILESASTNQTSMYLCASSTGRKTYEQYFGPGTRLTVT.

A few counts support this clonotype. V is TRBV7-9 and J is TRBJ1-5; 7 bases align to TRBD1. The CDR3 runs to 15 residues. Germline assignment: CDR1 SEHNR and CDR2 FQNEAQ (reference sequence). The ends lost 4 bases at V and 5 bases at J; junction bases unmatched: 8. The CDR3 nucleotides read TGTGCCAGCAGCTCCTGGGAGGGGGCAGATCAGCCCCAGCATTTT. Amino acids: CASSSWEGADQPQHF.

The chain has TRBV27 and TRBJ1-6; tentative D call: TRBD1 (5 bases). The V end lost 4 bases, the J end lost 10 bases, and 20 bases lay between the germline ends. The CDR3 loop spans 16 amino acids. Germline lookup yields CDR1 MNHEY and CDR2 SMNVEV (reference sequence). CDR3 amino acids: CASSWAGTAVGSPLHF. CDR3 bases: TGTGCCAGCAGTTGGGCCGGGACGGCGGTGGGATCACCCCTCCACTTT.

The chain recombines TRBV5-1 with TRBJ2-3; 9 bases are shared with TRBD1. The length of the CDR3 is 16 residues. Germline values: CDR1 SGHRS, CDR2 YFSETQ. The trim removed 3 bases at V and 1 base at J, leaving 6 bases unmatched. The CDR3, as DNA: TGCGCCAGCAGCTCAACAGGGGGCTGGCGCACAGATACGCAGTATTTT. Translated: CASSSTGGWRTDTQYF.

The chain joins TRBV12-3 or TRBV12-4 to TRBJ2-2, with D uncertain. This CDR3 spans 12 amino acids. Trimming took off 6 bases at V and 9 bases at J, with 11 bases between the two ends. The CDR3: CASSPQARELFF. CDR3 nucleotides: TGTGCCAGCAGCCCCCAAGCCAGGGAGCTGTTTTTT.

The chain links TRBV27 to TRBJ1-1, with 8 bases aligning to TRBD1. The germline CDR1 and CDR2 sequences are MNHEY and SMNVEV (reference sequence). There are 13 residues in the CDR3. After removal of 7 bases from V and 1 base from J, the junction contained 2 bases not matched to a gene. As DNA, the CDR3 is TGTGCCAGCAAGGACAGGGCGAACACTGAAGCTTTCTTT. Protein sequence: CASKDRANTEAFF.

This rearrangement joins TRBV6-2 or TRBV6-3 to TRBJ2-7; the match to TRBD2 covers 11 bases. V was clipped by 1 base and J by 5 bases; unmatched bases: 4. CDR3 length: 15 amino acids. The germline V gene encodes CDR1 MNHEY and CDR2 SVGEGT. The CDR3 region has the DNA TGTGCCAGCAGTTACTTCACTAGCGGGAGTGACGAGCAGTACTTC. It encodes CASSYFTSGSDEQYF.

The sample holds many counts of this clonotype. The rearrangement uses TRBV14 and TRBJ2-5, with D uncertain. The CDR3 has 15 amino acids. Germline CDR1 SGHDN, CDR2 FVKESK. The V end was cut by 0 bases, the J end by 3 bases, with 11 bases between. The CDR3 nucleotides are TGTGCCAGCAGCCAAGATTCTATTTCAAAAGAGACCCAGTACTTC. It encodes CASSQDSISKETQYF.

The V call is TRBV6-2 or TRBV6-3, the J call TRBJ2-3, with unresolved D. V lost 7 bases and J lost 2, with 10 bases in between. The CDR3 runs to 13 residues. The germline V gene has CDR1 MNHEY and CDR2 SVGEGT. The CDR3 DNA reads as TGTGCCAGCACCCTCAGACTCACAGATACGCAGTATTTT. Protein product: CASTLRLTDTQYF.

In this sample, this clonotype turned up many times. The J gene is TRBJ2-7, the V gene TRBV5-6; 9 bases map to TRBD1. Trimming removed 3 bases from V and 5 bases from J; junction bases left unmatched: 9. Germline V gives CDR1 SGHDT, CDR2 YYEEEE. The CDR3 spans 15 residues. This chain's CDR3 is CASSWTGDRDDEQYF. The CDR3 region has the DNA TGTGCCAGCAGCTGGACGGGGGACAGGGACGACGAGCAGTACTTC. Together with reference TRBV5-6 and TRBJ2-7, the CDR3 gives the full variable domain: DAGVTQSPTHLIKTRGQQVTLRCSPKSGHDTVSWYQQALGQGPQFIFQYYEEEERQRGNFPDRFSGHQFPNYSSELNVNALLLGDSALYLCASSWTGDRDDEQYFGPGTRLTVT.

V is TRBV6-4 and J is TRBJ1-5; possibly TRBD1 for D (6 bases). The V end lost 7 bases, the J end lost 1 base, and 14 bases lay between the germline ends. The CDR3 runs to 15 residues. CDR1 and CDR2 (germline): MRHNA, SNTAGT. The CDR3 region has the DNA TGTGCCAGCATTCCCGCAGGGGAAAGCAATCAGCCCCAGCATTTT. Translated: CASIPAGESNQPQHF.

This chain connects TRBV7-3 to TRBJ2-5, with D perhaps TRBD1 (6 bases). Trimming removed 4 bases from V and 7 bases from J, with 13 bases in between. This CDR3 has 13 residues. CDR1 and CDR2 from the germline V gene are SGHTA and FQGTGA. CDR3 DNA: TGTGCCAGCAGCTCCTCACAGGGAAGGACCCAGTACTTC. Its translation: CASSSSQGRTQYF.

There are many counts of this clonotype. Here the CDR3 reads CASSSTPGQIPYEQYF. The CDR3, as DNA: TGTGCCAGCAGCTCAACGCCGGGACAAATCCCCTACGAGCAGTACTTC. This sequence joins TRBV5-6 and TRBJ2-7; TRBD1 is a possible D gene (6 bases). Germline assignment: CDR1 SGHDT and CDR2 YYEEEE. The V end lost 3 bases, the J end lost 2 bases, and 18 bases lay between the germline ends. The CDR3 loop spans 16 amino acids.

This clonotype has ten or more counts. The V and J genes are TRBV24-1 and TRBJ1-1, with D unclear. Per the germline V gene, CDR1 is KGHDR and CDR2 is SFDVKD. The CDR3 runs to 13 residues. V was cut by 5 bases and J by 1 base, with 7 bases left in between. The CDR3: CATSVSKNTEAFF. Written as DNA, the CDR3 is TGTGCCACCAGTGTCAGTAAGAACACTGAAGCTTTCTTT.